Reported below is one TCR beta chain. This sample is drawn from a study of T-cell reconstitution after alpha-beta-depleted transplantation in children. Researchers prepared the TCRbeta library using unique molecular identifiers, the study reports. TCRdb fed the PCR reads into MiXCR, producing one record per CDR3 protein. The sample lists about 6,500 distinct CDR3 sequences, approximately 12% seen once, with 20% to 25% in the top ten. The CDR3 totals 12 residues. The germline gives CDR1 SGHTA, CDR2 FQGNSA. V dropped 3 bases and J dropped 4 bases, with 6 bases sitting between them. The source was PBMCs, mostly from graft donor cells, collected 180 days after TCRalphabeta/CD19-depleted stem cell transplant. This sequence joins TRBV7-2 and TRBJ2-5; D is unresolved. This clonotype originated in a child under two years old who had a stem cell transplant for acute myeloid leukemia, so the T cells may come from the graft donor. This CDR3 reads CASSFVVETQYF. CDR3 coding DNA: TGTGCCAGCAGCTTTGTCGTAGAGACCCAGTACTTC. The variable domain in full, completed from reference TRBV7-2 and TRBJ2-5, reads GAGVSQSPSNKVTEKGKDVELRCDPISGHTALYWYRQSLGQGLEFLIYFQGNSAPDKSGLPSDRFSAERTGGSVSTLTIQRTQQEDSAVYLCASSFVVETQYFGPGTRLLVL.